This TCR beta chain was recorded in a study of T cell responses to AZD1222 COVID-19 vaccine. This CDR3 has 15 residues. Germline V lookup: CDR1 SGHNT, CDR2 YYREEE (reference sequence). Trimming removed 4 bases at V and 3 bases at J, with 13 bases between. Some clones are missing from TCRdb's copy, which holds only in-frame ones; the method was immunoSEQ multiplex PCR. Here the sample spans 100,000 to 150,000 clones, about nine tenths being singletons. The rearrangement uses TRBV5-4 and TRBJ1-4; no clear D gene. The material was peripheral blood, obtained on day 0 of MenACWY control vaccination. This clonotype originated in an adult in good health. The CDR3 coding sequence is TGTGCCAGCAGCCGGGAGGGAGGCGCTAATGAAAAACTGTTTTTT. It encodes CASSREGGANEKLFF.